The entry below describes one T cell receptor (beta chain). The target antigen is unknown. This CDR3 region has 15 residues. V lost 4 bases and J lost 3, with 13 bases in between. Germline-derived CDR1 and CDR2 are SGHRS and YFSETQ. The table came from immunoSEQ multiplex PCR; TCRdb's copy has only in-frame clones and leaves some out. Among about 100,000 clones listed, 93% were seen once. The sample comes from a study of siplizumab effects on memory and regulatory T cells. Study outcomes and limitations: A mean of roughly 68% of mappable alloreactive CD4+ clones were Treg-derived with siplizumab, compared with around 26% in controls. The naive T cell population seemed more diverse than memory cells and seemed a major contributor to the alloresponse. Alloreactive sequences whose origin lay in unstimulated CD4+ memory cells were significantly reduced by siplizumab. Whether the proliferating Tregs (from siplizumab cultures) were suppressive was not confirmed.

This chain uses TRBV5-1 with TRBJ2-2; D tentatively reads TRBD1 or TRBD2 (5 bases each). This clonotype was obtained from a human donor in good health. Sample: Tregs sorted from blood. The CDR3: CASSRDPTDTGELFF. In DNA, the CDR3 is TGCGCCAGCAGCCGGGACCCCACGGACACCGGGGAGCTGTTTTTT.